Below are 17 T cell receptor beta chains sequenced from a single sample in a study of blood T cells in healthy people across ages. With a J-beta primer mix and a sample-barcoded 5' primer, a second PCR ran about 6 to 11 cycles. TCRdb used MiXCR to reprocess the 5' RACE reads, holding one entry per CDR3 protein. Among roughly 680,000 distinct CDR3 sequences listed, 20% to 25% were seen once. Sample: blood. These receptors came from a man aged 65-85 years in good health.

The chain uses TRBV12-3 or TRBV12-4 and TRBJ2-1; D may be TRBD2 (5 bases). This CDR3 is built from 15 residues. V shed 3 bases and J shed 9 bases, with 18 bases lying between them. DNA of the CDR3: TGTGCCAGCAGTTTCTTGGGAGCTGGGAGCGGTGAGCAGTTCTTC. This gives the protein CASSFLGAGSGEQFF.

CDR3 protein: CASSPNRRVYEQYF. The CDR3 DNA reads as TGTGCCAGCAGTCCAAACCGCCGGGTCTACGAGCAGTACTTC. The rearrangement joins TRBV2 to TRBJ2-7, with D uncertain. Deletions cut 5 bases from V and 3 bases from J, with 14 bases between. The length of the CDR3 is 14 residues. Germline V lookup: CDR1 SNHLY, CDR2 FYNNEI.

This chain uses TRBV20-1 with TRBJ2-3; no clear D. This CDR3 spans 11 amino acids. CDR1 and CDR2 from the germline V gene are DFQATT and SNEGSKA (reference sequence). With 3 bases removed from V and 6 bases from J, the gap between germline ends came to 7 bases. The CDR3 spells CSARHGDTQYF. In DNA, the CDR3 is TGCAGTGCTAGGCATGGGGATACGCAGTATTTT.

This clonotype occurred a few times. Here the CDR3 DNA reads TGCAGTGCGGGCCCGCGGGGACTAGCCATCGATGAGCAGTTCTTC. Encoded protein: CSAGPRGLAIDEQFF. The chain links TRBV20-1 to TRBJ2-1; 9 bases line up with TRBD2. This CDR3 has 15 amino acids. V trimming: 6 bases; J trimming: 8 bases; junction bases outside the gene matches: 14. Germline values: CDR1 DFQATT, CDR2 SNEGSKA (reference sequence).

CDR3: CASSELGAGGHEQYF. The CDR3 nucleotides are TGTGCCAGCAGTGAATTAGGAGCGGGAGGACACGAGCAGTACTTC. The V and J genes are TRBV2 and TRBJ2-7; 9 positions agree with TRBD2. CDR3 length equals 15 residues. Trimming cost V 2 bases and J 5 bases; bases outside gene matches: 7. Looked up from germline, CDR1 is SNHLY and CDR2 is FYNNEI.

This clonotype turned up a few times. A much larger clone differs by one base, so this may be a read error. The CDR3 loop is CASSPHTGELFF. DNA for the CDR3: TGTGCCAGCAGCCCTCACACCGGGGAGCTGTTTTTT. The chain has TRBV7-2 and TRBJ2-2; D unclear. V was clipped by 5 bases and J by 3 bases, with 4 bases between them. The CDR3 has 12 amino acids. Per the germline V gene, CDR1 is SGHTA and CDR2 is FQGNSA.

V is TRBV20-1 and J is TRBJ2-7; 10 positions match TRBD2. The V gene end was trimmed by 7 bases and the J gene end by 3 bases; junction bases not matched to a gene: 6. This CDR3 is built from 13 residues. Germline CDR1 is DFQATT and CDR2 is SNEGSKA (reference sequence). CDR3 sequence: CSVRTSGYYEQYF. The CDR3 DNA follows: TGCAGTGTCAGGACTAGCGGATACTACGAGCAGTACTTC.

This clonotype has just a few counts. V and J are TRBV7-9 and TRBJ1-6, with D possibly TRBD1 on 5 matching bases. V shed 0 bases and J shed 6 bases, with 9 bases lying between them. The CDR3 loop spans 15 amino acids. CDR1 is SEHNR, CDR2 FQNEAQ, per germline (reference sequence). CDR3 residues: CASSLAWGRNSPLHF. DNA for the CDR3: TGTGCCAGCAGCTTAGCATGGGGACGTAATTCACCCCTCCACTTT.

The rearrangement uses TRBV19 and TRBJ1-4; TRBD1 might be the D (6 bases). This CDR3 comprises 17 residues. Germline CDR1 LNHDA, CDR2 SQIVND (reference sequence). Trimming pared 6 bases from V and 7 bases from J, leaving 24 bases between. The DNA of the CDR3 is TGTGCCAGTAGATCTCCCGCGGGGGCCCGGTACGGTGAAAAACTGTTTTTT. Its protein is CASRSPAGARYGEKLFF.

The CDR3 here is CASSTRQGNQPQHF. CDR3 nucleotide sequence: TGTGCCAGCAGCACACGACAGGGGAATCAGCCCCAGCATTTT. This rearrangement joins TRBV7-2 to TRBJ1-5, with TRBD1 identical over 8 bases. The CDR3 extends over 14 amino acids. With 5 bases clipped from V and 4 bases from J, the junction kept 4 bases outside the gene matches. CDR1 is SGHTA and CDR2 is FQGNSA in the germline V gene.

This clonotype was detected many times. The DNA for the CDR3 is TGCAGCGCGATCGACCGGGGCGAGACCCAGTACTTC. Translated: CSAIDRGETQYF. V and J are TRBV29-1 and TRBJ2-5; perhaps D is TRBD1 or TRBD2 (5 bases each). CDR3 length: 12 amino acids. V shed 7 bases and J shed 5 bases, with 14 bases lying between them. Germline CDR1 and CDR2: SQVTM and ANQGSEA.

The chain links TRBV11-2 to TRBJ2-6; the D is unclear. CDR3 size: 16 residues. Germline V CDR1 and CDR2: SGHAT, FQNNGV. Trimming took 1 base from V and 0 from J, leaving 7 bases between them. The CDR3: CASSLVGRSGANVLTF. As DNA, the CDR3 is TGTGCCAGCAGCTTAGTTGGACGCTCTGGGGCCAACGTCCTGACTTTC.

This chain links TRBV29-1 with TRBJ2-1; TRBD1 or TRBD2 may be the D gene (5 bases each). The length of the CDR3 is 14 residues. CDR1 and CDR2 from the germline V gene are SQVTM and ANQGSEA. The V and J ends lost 3 bases and 7 bases respectively, with 16 bases between them. The CDR3 region has the DNA TGCAGCGTTGATGTGGGGGATACGGGGAATGAGCAGTTCTTC. Translating gives CSVDVGDTGNEQFF.

This clonotype was seen a few times. This chain joins TRBV20-1 and TRBJ2-7; D tentatively reads TRBD1 or TRBD2 (6 bases each). The CDR3 sequence is 14 residues long. CDR1 DFQATT and CDR2 SNEGSKA come from the germline V gene (reference sequence). Trimming stripped 2 bases from V and 1 base from J, with 12 bases between. CDR3 coding DNA: TGCAGTGCTAGACGACAGGAGGGTTCCTACGAGCAGTACTTC. Translating it yields CSARRQEGSYEQYF.

Regarding this clonotype: Since a much larger clone is just one base distant, this may be a read error. The rearrangement links TRBV5-1 to TRBJ1-2; D is unclear. V was clipped by 0 bases and J by 6 bases, with 24 bases between them. Germline CDR1 and CDR2: SGHRS and YFSETQ. The CDR3 runs 18 residues. The DNA of the CDR3 is TGCGCCAGCAGCTTGGGACATCCTTCCCCCTATCAAAGAGATGGCTACACCTTC. It is translated as CASSLGHPSPYQRDGYTF.

The chain is built from TRBV6-6 and TRBJ2-7; 11 bases match TRBD1. Germline CDR1 is MNHNY and CDR2 is SVGAGI (reference sequence). V was pared by 7 bases and J by 7 bases, with 9 bases of the junction left unmatched. The CDR3 is 14 amino acids. The CDR3 DNA reads TGTGCCAGCACTCAGGACAGGGGGCCTCGGGAGCAGTACTTC. Translation: CASTQDRGPREQYF.

In its sample, this clonotype was seen many times. V and J are TRBV20-1 and TRBJ2-3; D unresolved. Germline V gene sequence: CDR1 DFQATT, CDR2 SNEGSKA (reference sequence). The CDR3 extends over 12 amino acids. V was cut by 4 bases and J by 4 bases, with 9 bases left in between. Here the CDR3 reads CSANDLSDTQYF. The CDR3 nucleotides read TGCAGTGCTAACGACTTATCAGATACGCAGTATTTT.